What follows is one T cell receptor (beta chain) and its context. Its target is not known. The record originates from a study of vaccination effects on CD4 cells after COVID-19. The data were produced by immunoSEQ multiplex PCR, yet TCRdb's version contains in-frame clones alone and is incomplete. The table includes about 48,000 clones, 65% to 80% detected once. Germline CDR1 and CDR2: SNHLY and FYNNEI. CDR3 length equals 12 residues. V was shortened by 3 bases and J by 7 bases, with 7 bases between the two germline ends. Scientists isolated CD4+ T cells after a roughly 10-day culture period ended. Neither prior SARS-CoV-2 infection nor positive nucleocapsid antibodies were present in the vaccine recipients.

The specimen comprised CD4+ T cells from PBMCs cultured without peptide, sampled before COVID-19 vaccination. The TCR was taken from a human donor who received a COVID-19 vaccine. The gene calls are TRBV2 and TRBJ1-5; D gene uncertain. CDR3 amino acids: CASSDLGQPQHF. For the CDR3, the DNA is TGTGCCAGCAGTGATCTAGGGCAGCCCCAGCATTTT.